This record covers a single T cell receptor (beta chain). Its antigen remains unidentified. The data belong to a study of shared clonotypes between healthy human individuals. Study details: Two female and a few male donors aged 18 to 49 were enrolled.

The ends were cut back, 0 bases at V and 5 bases at J, with 17 bases in the middle. This CDR3 has 16 amino acids. CDR1 and CDR2 (germline): SNHLY, FYNNEI. Study-wide points: Richness estimates generally favored naive over memory subsets. Non-shared clonotypes displayed generation probabilities falling below those of clonotypes present in all four donors.

Once extracted for a subset, genomic DNA was divided evenly among several immunoSEQ plates. Using immunoSEQ multiplex PCR, the repertoire was profiled, and TCRdb retains in-frame clones only, with some absent. The table has about 2 million clones, approximately 95% seen once. The sequenced sample consisted of naive CD4+ T cells sorted from blood. Subset defined: CD45RA+ positively selected. The sequence was obtained from a young man in good health. The chain has TRBV2 and TRBJ2-7, with D possibly being TRBD2 (7 bases). In DNA form, the CDR3 reads TGTGCCAGCAGTGAAGCCCTGGGAGGGGGATATGACGAGCAGTACTTC. Residues: CASSEALGGGYDEQYF. Variable domain in full (rest from reference TRBV2 and TRBJ2-7): EPEVTQTPSHQVTQMGQEVILRCVPISNHLYFYWYRQILGQKVEFLVSFYNNEISEKSEIFDDQFSVERPDGSNFTLKIRSTKLEDSAMYFCASSEALGGGYDEQYFGPGTRLTVT.